At least ten counts were recorded for the clone carrying this TCR beta chain. This sample is drawn from a study of blood T cell repertoires in COVID-19. Profiled with immunoSEQ multiplex PCR; TCRdb holds only in-frame clones, not every one. The table records just over 250,000 clones, more than 85% of them present only once. Sequencing was performed on peripheral blood. The receptor comes from a young adult with COVID-19, enrolled during active disease.

CDR3 loop: CASRVDRGLSYEQYF. The DNA of the CDR3 is TGTGCCAGCAGGGTGGACAGGGGTCTTTCCTACGAGCAGTACTTC. The chain recombines TRBV2 with TRBJ2-7; 9 nucleotides align to TRBD1. Looked up from germline, CDR1 is SNHLY and CDR2 is FYNNEI. The CDR3 is 15 residues long. V lost 6 bases and J lost 1; bases outside the gene matches: 7.